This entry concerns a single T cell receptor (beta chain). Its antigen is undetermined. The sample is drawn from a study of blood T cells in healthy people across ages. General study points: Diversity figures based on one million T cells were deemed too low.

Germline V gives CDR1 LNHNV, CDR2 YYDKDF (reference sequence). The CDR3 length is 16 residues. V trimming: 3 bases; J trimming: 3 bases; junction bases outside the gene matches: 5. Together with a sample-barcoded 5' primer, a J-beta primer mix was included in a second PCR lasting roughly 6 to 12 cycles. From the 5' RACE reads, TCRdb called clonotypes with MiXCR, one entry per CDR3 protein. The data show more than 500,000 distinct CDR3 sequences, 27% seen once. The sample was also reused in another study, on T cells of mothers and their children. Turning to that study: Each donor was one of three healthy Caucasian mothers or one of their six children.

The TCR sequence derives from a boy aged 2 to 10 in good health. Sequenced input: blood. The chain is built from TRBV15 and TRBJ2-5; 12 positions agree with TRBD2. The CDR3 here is CATSRTRTSGKETQYF. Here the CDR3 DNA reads TGTGCCACCAGCAGGACGCGGACTAGCGGGAAAGAGACCCAGTACTTC.